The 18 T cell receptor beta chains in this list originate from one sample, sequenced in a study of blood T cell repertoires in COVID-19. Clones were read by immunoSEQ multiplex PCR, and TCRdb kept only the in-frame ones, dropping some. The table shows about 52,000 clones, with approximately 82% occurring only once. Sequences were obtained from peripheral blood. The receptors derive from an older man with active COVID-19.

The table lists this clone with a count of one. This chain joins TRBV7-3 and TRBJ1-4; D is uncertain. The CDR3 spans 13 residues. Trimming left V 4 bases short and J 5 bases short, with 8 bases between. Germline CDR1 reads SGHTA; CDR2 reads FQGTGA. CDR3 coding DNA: TGTGCCAGCAGCTCGGACTCGAATGAAAAACTGTTTTTT. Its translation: CASSSDSNEKLFF.

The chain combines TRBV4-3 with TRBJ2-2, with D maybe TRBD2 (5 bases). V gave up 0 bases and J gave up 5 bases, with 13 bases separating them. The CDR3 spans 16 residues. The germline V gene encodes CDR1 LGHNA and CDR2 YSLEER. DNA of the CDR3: TGCGCCAGCAGCCAAGATCCCCGGGGTCCTACCGGGGAGCTGTTTTTT. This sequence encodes CASSQDPRGPTGELFF.

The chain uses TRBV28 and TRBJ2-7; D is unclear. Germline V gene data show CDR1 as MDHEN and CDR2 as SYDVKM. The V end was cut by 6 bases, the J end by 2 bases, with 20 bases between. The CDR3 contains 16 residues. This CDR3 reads CASSRVGVENAYEQYF. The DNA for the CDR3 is TGTGCCAGCAGCCGGGTCGGAGTCGAGAACGCCTACGAGCAGTACTTC.

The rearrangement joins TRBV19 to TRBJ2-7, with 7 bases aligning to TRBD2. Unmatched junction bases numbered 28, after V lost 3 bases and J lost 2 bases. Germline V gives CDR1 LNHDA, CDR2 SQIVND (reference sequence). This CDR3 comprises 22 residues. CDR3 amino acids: CASSMLKGPIRGVQGGTYEQYF. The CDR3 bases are TGTGCCAGTAGTATGCTTAAGGGGCCGATCCGGGGGGTGCAGGGTGGTACCTACGAGCAGTACTTC.

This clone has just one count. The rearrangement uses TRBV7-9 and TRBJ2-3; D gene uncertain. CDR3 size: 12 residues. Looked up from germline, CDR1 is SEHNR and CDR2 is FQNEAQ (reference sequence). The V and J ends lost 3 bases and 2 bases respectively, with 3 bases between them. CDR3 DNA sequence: TGTGCCAGCAGCTTCCACACAGATACGCAGTATTTT. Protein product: CASSFHTDTQYF.

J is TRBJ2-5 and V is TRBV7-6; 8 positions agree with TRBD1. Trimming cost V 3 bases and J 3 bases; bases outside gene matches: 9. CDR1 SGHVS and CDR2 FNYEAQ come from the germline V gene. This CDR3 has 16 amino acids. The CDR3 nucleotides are TGTGCCAGCAGCTTTGGCCCTCAGACAGGGGAAGAGACCCAGTACTTC. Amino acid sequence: CASSFGPQTGEETQYF.

The CDR3 DNA follows: TGTGCCAGCAGCATAGACAGGGGCTATGGCTACACCTTC. Its translation: CASSIDRGYGYTF. V gene TRBV6-5 combines with J gene TRBJ1-2; 8 bases line up with TRBD1. Germline lookup yields CDR1 MNHEY and CDR2 SVGAGI. The CDR3 covers 13 residues. With V trimmed by 6 bases and J by 4 bases, 4 bases remained unmatched.

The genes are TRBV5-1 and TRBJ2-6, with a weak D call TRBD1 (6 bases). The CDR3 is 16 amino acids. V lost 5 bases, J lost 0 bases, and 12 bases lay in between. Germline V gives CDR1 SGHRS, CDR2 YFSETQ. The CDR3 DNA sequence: TGCGCCAGCAGTTCCAGGGGATCCTCTGGGGCCAACGTCCTGACTTTC. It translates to CASSSRGSSGANVLTF.

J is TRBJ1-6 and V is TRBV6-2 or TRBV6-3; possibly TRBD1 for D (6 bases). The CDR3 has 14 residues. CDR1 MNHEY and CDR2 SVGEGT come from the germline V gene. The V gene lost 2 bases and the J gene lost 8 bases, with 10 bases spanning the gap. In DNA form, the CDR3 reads TGTGCCAGCAGTTACACAGGGCCGGATTCACCCCTCCACTTT. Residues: CASSYTGPDSPLHF.

CDR3 sequence: CASSQDLWGREKLFF. For the CDR3, the DNA is TGCGCCAGCAGCCAAGATCTTTGGGGCCGGGAAAAACTGTTTTTT. The chain joins TRBV4-1 to TRBJ1-4, with D possibly being TRBD1 (5 bases). V dropped 0 bases and J dropped 8 bases, with 13 bases sitting between them. Germline V gives CDR1 MGHRA, CDR2 YSYEKL. The CDR3 is 15 amino acids.

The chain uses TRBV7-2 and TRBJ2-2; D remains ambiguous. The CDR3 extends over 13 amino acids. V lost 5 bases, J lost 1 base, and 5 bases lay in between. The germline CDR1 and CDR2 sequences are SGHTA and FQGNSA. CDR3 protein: CASSLLNTGELFF. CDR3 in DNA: TGTGCCAGCAGCCTCTTGAACACCGGGGAGCTGTTTTTT.

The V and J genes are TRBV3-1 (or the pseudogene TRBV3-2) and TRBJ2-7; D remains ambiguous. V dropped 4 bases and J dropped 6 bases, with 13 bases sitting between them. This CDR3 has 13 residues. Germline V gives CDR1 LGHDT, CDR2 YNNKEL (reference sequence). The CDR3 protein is CASSPKPFGEQYF. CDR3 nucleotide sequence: TGTGCCAGCAGCCCTAAGCCTTTTGGCGAGCAGTACTTC.

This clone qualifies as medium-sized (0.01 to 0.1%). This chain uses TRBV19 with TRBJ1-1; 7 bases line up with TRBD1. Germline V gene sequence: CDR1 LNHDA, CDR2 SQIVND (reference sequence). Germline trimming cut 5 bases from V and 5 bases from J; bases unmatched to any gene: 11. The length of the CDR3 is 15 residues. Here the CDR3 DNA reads TGTGCCAGTAGTGACCCCAGGGGGAGGTGGACTGAAGCTTTCTTT. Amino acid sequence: CASSDPRGRWTEAFF.

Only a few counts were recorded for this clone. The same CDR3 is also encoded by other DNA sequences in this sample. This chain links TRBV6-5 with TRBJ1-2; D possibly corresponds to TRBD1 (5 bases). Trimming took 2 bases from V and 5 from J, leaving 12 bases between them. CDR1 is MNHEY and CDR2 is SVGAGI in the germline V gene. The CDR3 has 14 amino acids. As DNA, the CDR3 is TGTGCCAGCAGTTACAGGAACGCAGGGTATGGCTACACCTTC. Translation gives CASSYRNAGYGYTF.

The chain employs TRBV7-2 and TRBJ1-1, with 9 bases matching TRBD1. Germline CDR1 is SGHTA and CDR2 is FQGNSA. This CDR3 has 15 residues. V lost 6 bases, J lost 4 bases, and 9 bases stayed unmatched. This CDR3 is CASSSFGQGFTEAFF. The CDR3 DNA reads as TGTGCCAGCAGTTCCTTTGGACAGGGGTTCACTGAAGCTTTCTTT.

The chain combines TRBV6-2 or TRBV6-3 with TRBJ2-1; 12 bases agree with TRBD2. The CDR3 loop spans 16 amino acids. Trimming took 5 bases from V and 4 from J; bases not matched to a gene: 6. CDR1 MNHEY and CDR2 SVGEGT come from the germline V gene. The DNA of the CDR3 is TGTGCCAGCAGTACCCCGACTAGCGGGGGTTACAATGAGCAGTTCTTC. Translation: CASSTPTSGGYNEQFF.

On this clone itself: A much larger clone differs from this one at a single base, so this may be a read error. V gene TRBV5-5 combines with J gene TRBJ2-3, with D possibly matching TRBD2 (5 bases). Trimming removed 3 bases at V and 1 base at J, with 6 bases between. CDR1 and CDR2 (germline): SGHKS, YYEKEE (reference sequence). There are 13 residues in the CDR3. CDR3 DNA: TGTGCCAGCAGCTGGGGAGGCACAGATACGCAGTATTTT. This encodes CASSWGGTDTQYF.

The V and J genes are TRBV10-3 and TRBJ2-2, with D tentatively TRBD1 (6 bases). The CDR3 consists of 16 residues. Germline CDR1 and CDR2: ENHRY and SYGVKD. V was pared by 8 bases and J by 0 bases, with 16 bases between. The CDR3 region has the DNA TGTGCCATCGGAGAAACAGGGTCCCCGAACACCGGGGAGCTGTTTTTT. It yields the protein CAIGETGSPNTGELFF.